A selection of T cell receptor beta chains follows, all from one sample in a study of T-cell reconstitution after alpha-beta-depleted transplantation in children. Each CDR3 protein gets one entry after TCRdb re-called the PCR reads with MiXCR. Seen here are a few hundred thousand distinct CDR3 sequences, about a tenth observed once, and the top ten hold 2% to 3%. The specimen comprised PBMCs from the stem cell graft donor, sampled from the stem cell graft. All receptors derive from a human donor who donated a stem cell graft to a child with acute lymphoblastic leukemia. CDR3s include the opening cysteine and the closing phenylalanine or tryptophan. D genes are given only for firm matches. Size values are once, few and many counts, or a class for expanded clones, and some rows have none.

abundance	d_gene	v_gene	j_gene	CDR3nt	CDR3aa
few	.	TRBV4-3	TRBJ1-5	TGCGCCAGCAGCCAAGGGGCAGGATTCAATCAGCCCCAGCATTTT	CASSQGAGFNQPQHF
many	.	TRBV20-1	TRBJ1-1	TGCAGTGCCCCTCCCCGAGGATTGAACACTGAAGCTTTCTTT	CSAPPRGLNTEAFF
many	.	TRBV21-1	TRBJ2-7	TGTGCCAGCAGCAAAGGACTAGCTGGCCCCGAGCAGTACTTC	CASSKGLAGPEQYF
.	.	TRBV4-3	TRBJ2-2	TGCGCCAGCAGACATAGCGTAAACACCGGGGAGCTGTTTTTT	CASRHSVNTGELFF
many	.	TRBV4-2	TRBJ2-1	TGTGCCAGCAGCGCCCTTGACGGACCCGCGGATGAGCAGTTCTTC	CASSALDGPADEQFF
few	TRBD1	TRBV6-1	TRBJ2-5	TGTGCCAGCAGCCCTACCGGGACAGGGACGGGAGGGACCCAGTACTTC	CASSPTGTGTGGTQYF
.	TRBD2	TRBV5-3	TRBJ2-1	TGTGCCATGAGCTTGGCGGGGACTAACAATGAGCAGTTCTTC	CAMSLAGTNNEQFF
few	TRBD1	TRBV6-5	TRBJ2-1	TGTGCCAGCAGTTACGTCAGGGGGTCGACGAATGAGCAGTTCTTC	CASSYVRGSTNEQFF
many	TRBD1	TRBV12-3/TRBV12-4	TRBJ2-2	TGTGCCAGCAGGACAGGGGCGAACACCGGGGAGCTGTTTTTT	CASRTGANTGELFF
.	.	TRBV12-3/TRBV12-4	TRBJ2-1	TGTGCCAGCAGTAACAGGGACGAGAGCTCCTACAATGAGCAGTTCTTC	CASSNRDESSYNEQFF
.	.	TRBV7-8	TRBJ2-2	TGTGCCAGCAGCTGGGGGGACTTCAACACCGGGGAGCTGTTTTTT	CASSWGDFNTGELFF
few	TRBD2	TRBV28	TRBJ2-7	TGTGCCAGCAGTTTTCGAGGACTAGCAGCCTACGAGCAGTACTTC	CASSFRGLAAYEQYF
many	TRBD2	TRBV16	TRBJ2-1	TGTGCCAGCAGCTACTCCCGGGGTAGCGGGAGGGATGAGCAGTTCTTC	CASSYSRGSGRDEQFF
.	TRBD2	TRBV12-3/TRBV12-4	TRBJ2-3	TGTGCCAGCAGTCCCCTGACTAGCGGGAGGGCAGATACGCAGTATTTT	CASSPLTSGRADTQYF
few	.	TRBV18	TRBJ2-7	TGTGCCAGCTCCCGTACCCACGGGCTTACCTACGAGCAGTACTTC	CASSRTHGLTYEQYF
.	TRBD2	TRBV7-6	TRBJ2-7	TGTGCCAGCAGCTTAGGGACTAGCGGGGCCAACGAGCAGTACTTC	CASSLGTSGANEQYF
.	.	TRBV12-3/TRBV12-4	TRBJ1-6	TGTGCCAGCTCTACGGGGGCAGATTCACCCCTCCACTTT	CASSTGADSPLHF
.	TRBD1	TRBV4-1	TRBJ1-1	TGCGCCAGCACCTCGGGACAGAGCATGAACACTGAAGCTTTCTTT	CASTSGQSMNTEAFF
few	TRBD1	TRBV7-8	TRBJ2-7	TGTGCCAGCAGCTTAGTGCAGACAGGGGCCTACGAGCAGTACTTC	CASSLVQTGAYEQYF
.	TRBD2	TRBV4-2	TRBJ2-1	TGTGCCAGCAGCCAGGGAGCGGGAGACCTCTACAATGAGCAGTTCTTC	CASSQGAGDLYNEQFF
.	.	TRBV10-3	TRBJ2-5	TGTGCCATCAGTGAGTCGAGGGAAGAGACCCAGTACTTC	CAISESREETQYF
.	.	TRBV24-1	TRBJ1-2	TGTGCCACCAGTGATGTTCGTGGTTACTATGGCTACACCTTC	CATSDVRGYYGYTF
.	.	TRBV9	TRBJ2-2	TGTGCCAGCAGCGTCTTAAGGGACACTACGTTAACCGGGGAGCTGTTTTTT	CASSVLRDTTLTGELFF
.	.	TRBV20-1	TRBJ2-7	TGCAGTGCTAGACCCTTCCCCCAGGTGCCCCTCTACGAGCAGTACTTC	CSARPFPQVPLYEQYF
many	.	TRBV28	TRBJ2-3	TGTGCCAGCAGTTTTATCACAGATACGCAGTATTTT	CASSFITDTQYF
many	.	TRBV5-1	TRBJ2-2	TGCGCCAGCAGCTTGGACACAGGGACCGGGGAGCTGTTTTTT	CASSLDTGTGELFF
.	.	TRBV5-1	TRBJ2-7	TGCGCCAGCAGCCCGGGGGAGGTTGAAGGGTTTCCGGGCGAGCAGTACTTC	CASSPGEVEGFPGEQYF
.	.	TRBV3-1	TRBJ2-1	TGTGCCAGCAGCCAGGGACCCACTGACGGGGAACAGTTCTTC	CASSQGPTDGEQFF
.	.	TRBV20-1	TRBJ2-5	TGCAGTGCTAGAGAGGGGGGCAGTAGGGAGACCCAGTACTTC	CSAREGGSRETQYF
few	TRBD2	TRBV2	TRBJ2-1	TGTGCCAGCTCGAATGCGGGGGACTACAATGAGCAGTTCTTC	CASSNAGDYNEQFF
.	.	TRBV5-1	TRBJ1-1	TGCGCCAGCAGCTTGGACTTCGGACTCTCGAACACTGAAGCTTTCTTT	CASSLDFGLSNTEAFF
few	.	TRBV6-1	TRBJ2-2	TGTGCCAGCGGTCGGGGGGCCGTGAACACCGGGGAGCTGTTTTTT	CASGRGAVNTGELFF
.	TRBD2	TRBV3-1	TRBJ2-1	TGTGCCAGCAGCCGGTCCCGGGACTATCTTTACAATGAGCAGTTCTTC	CASSRSRDYLYNEQFF
.	TRBD2	TRBV29-1	TRBJ2-1	TGCAGCGTTGAGGCCGTTAGCGGGTACAATGAGCAGTTCTTC	CSVEAVSGYNEQFF
few	.	TRBV7-9	TRBJ2-3	TGTGCCAGCAGCCGACTAGTCTCTCCCACAGATACGCAGTATTTT	CASSRLVSPTDTQYF
few	.	TRBV7-2	TRBJ2-1	TGTGCCAGCAGCTTAAACACAGGGCAGAATGAGCAGTTCTTC	CASSLNTGQNEQFF
many	.	TRBV4-2	TRBJ1-1	TGTGCCAGCAGCCAAGATAGCTCCAGAATGAACACTGAAGCTTTCTTT	CASSQDSSRMNTEAFF
few	TRBD2	TRBV7-2	TRBJ2-2	TGTGCCAGCAGCCCGCGGGGGGGAGCGGCCGGGGAGCTGTTTTTT	CASSPRGGAAGELFF
few	.	TRBV7-9	TRBJ2-7	TGTGCCAGCAGCAAAAAGCCGGCGACGGACACCTACGAGCAGTACTTC	CASSKKPATDTYEQYF
.	TRBD2	TRBV20-1	TRBJ2-7	TGCAGTGCTACAGCATCCGGGACTAGGTTGAACGAGCAGTACTTC	CSATASGTRLNEQYF
many	TRBD2	TRBV6-5	TRBJ2-1	TGTGCCAGCAGTTACTTAGCGGGCTCCTACAATGAGCAGTTCTTC	CASSYLAGSYNEQFF
few	.	TRBV12-3/TRBV12-4	TRBJ2-1	TGTGCCAGCAGTTTCGACAGGTCCTATGTGCACAATGAGCAGTTCTTC	CASSFDRSYVHNEQFF